One and the same sample provided the 26 T cell receptor beta chains below, sequenced in a study of identical twins. TCRdb re-derived calls from the 5' RACE reads in MiXCR, one entry per CDR3 protein. The data show some 630,000 distinct CDR3 sequences, 7.1% seen once. This same sample was also taken into another study, of yellow fever vaccine responses in identical twins.

The sequencing input was PBMCs. The origin of the receptors is a woman between 18 and 30 years old in good health.

The chain is built from TRBV28 and TRBJ2-1, with 8 bases that match TRBD2. The CDR3 length is 15 residues. Losses at the gene ends were 3 bases for V and 6 bases for J; bases not matched to a gene: 7. Germline CDR1 and CDR2: MDHEN and SYDVKM. CDR3 in amino acids: CASSFKGLASNEQFF. The CDR3 DNA sequence: TGTGCCAGCAGTTTTAAAGGACTAGCCTCCAATGAGCAGTTCTTC.

This clonotype was detected a few times. This sequence joins TRBV20-1 and TRBJ1-4; TRBD1 matches 8 bases. There are 15 residues in the CDR3. Germline V gives CDR1 DFQATT, CDR2 SNEGSKA (reference sequence). The junction had 6 bases not matched to a gene; V was cut back by 3 bases and J by 3 bases. The CDR3 DNA reads as TGCAGTGCTAGTAGGCAGGGGGCGGCTAATGAAAAACTGTTTTTT. Its protein product is CSASRQGAANEKLFF.

Many counts were recorded for this clonotype. The rearrangement joins TRBV5-1 to TRBJ2-3; 10 nucleotides align to TRBD2. The CDR3 runs to 16 residues. The J segment lost 2 bases and the V segment lost 5 bases, leaving 8 bases of the junction unmatched. Germline V gives CDR1 SGHRS, CDR2 YFSETQ. DNA for the CDR3: TGCGCCAGCAGGGCCGGGACTAGCGTAAACACAGATACGCAGTATTTT. Translating gives CASRAGTSVNTDTQYF.

This clonotype was counted ten times or more. This chain uses TRBV12-3 or TRBV12-4 with TRBJ2-1, with D tentatively TRBD2 (6 bases). Trimming stripped 7 bases from V and 5 bases from J, with 15 bases between. The CDR3 is made up of 14 amino acids. CDR3 amino acids: CASKWRGGHNEQFF. DNA for the CDR3: TGTGCCAGCAAGTGGAGGGGAGGACACAATGAGCAGTTCTTC.

This clonotype was counted at least ten times. The CDR3 reads CASSPETPNYGYTF. The CDR3 DNA reads as TGTGCCAGCAGCCCCGAGACGCCTAACTATGGCTACACCTTC. The V and J genes are TRBV7-9 and TRBJ1-2, with D hard to call. Between the trimmed V and J ends, which lost 5 bases and 0 bases, there was a span of 10 bases. The V gene's germline CDR1 is SEHNR and CDR2 FQNEAQ (reference sequence). The CDR3 sequence is 14 residues long.

This clonotype came up a few times. J is TRBJ2-1 and V is TRBV3-1; D gene unclear. This CDR3 is 12 amino acids long. Trimming took 1 base from V and 9 from J, leaving 7 bases between them. CDR1 is LGHDT and CDR2 is YNNKEL in the germline V gene (reference sequence). CDR3 amino acids: CASSQVRAEQFF. The DNA of the CDR3 is TGTGCCAGCAGCCAAGTTAGGGCTGAGCAGTTCTTC.

This clonotype was counted only a few times. The gene calls are TRBV14 and TRBJ1-1; D is undetermined. The germline gives CDR1 SGHDN, CDR2 FVKESK. This CDR3 has 13 residues. Trimming removed 1 base at V and 4 bases at J, with 7 bases between. This chain's CDR3 is CASSQGMITEAFF. CDR3 nucleotide sequence: TGTGCCAGCAGCCAAGGTATGATCACTGAAGCTTTCTTT.

This clonotype was detected ten times or more. J is TRBJ1-3 and V is TRBV12-3 or TRBV12-4; D is perhaps TRBD1 (5 bases). This CDR3 comprises 15 residues. Trimming took off 7 bases at V and 0 bases at J, with 13 bases between the two ends. The CDR3 sequence: CASTGGGISGNTIYF. As DNA, the CDR3 is TGTGCCAGCACCGGGGGGGGAATCTCTGGAAACACCATATATTTT.

This clonotype was counted many times. This rearrangement joins TRBV5-1 to TRBJ2-3; 7 nucleotides match TRBD2. The CDR3 sequence is 16 residues long. Per the germline V gene, CDR1 is SGHRS and CDR2 is YFSETQ. Trimming removed 0 bases from V and 5 bases from J; junction bases left unmatched: 9. This CDR3 reads CASSLAASGGVDTQYF. The DNA for the CDR3 is TGCGCCAGCAGCTTGGCCGCTAGCGGAGGGGTAGATACGCAGTATTTT.

This clonotype was seen at least ten times. The rearrangement uses TRBV27 and TRBJ2-1; TRBD1 agrees at 9 bases. This CDR3 region has 14 residues. Germline CDR1 and CDR2: MNHEY and SMNVEV (reference sequence). V trimming: 3 bases; J trimming: 7 bases; junction bases outside the gene matches: 4. The CDR3 nucleotides read TGTGCCAGCAGTTTTCGGACAGGGGAGAATGAGCAGTTCTTC. Residues: CASSFRTGENEQFF.

The gene calls are TRBV4-1 and TRBJ2-1; 9 nucleotides line up with TRBD1. The CDR3 is made up of 15 amino acids. With 7 bases clipped from V and 3 bases from J, the junction kept 7 bases outside the gene matches. CDR1 and CDR2 from the germline V gene are MGHRA and YSYEKL. Here the CDR3 reads CASNFGTGFYNEQFF. The CDR3 region has the DNA TGCGCCAGCAACTTCGGGACAGGGTTCTACAATGAGCAGTTCTTC.

This clonotype has just a few counts. The CDR3 here is CSARDPFLAGALETQYF. CDR3 nucleotide sequence: TGCAGTGCTAGAGATCCATTTCTAGCGGGAGCGCTCGAGACCCAGTACTTC. V usage is TRBV20-1 and J usage is TRBJ2-5, with 10 bases identical to TRBD2. The CDR3 has 17 residues. The V segment lost 0 bases and the J segment 5 bases; nucleotides outside the gene matches: 12. CDR1 and CDR2 (germline): DFQATT, SNEGSKA (reference sequence).

This clonotype turned up a few times. V is TRBV9 and J is TRBJ2-1; D is possibly TRBD2 (6 bases). V lost 4 bases and J 7 bases, leaving 18 bases between the germline ends. The CDR3 loop spans 15 amino acids. Germline V gene data show CDR1 as SGDLS and CDR2 as YYNGEE. The CDR3 bases are TGTGCCAGCAGCTCACCCTGGGGGACTGGAAATGAGCAGTTCTTC. Residues: CASSSPWGTGNEQFF.

This chain links TRBV3-1 with TRBJ2-3; 10 bases are shared with TRBD2. The CDR3 spans 15 residues. Losses at the gene ends were 6 bases for V and 10 bases for J; bases not matched to a gene: 13. Per the germline V gene, CDR1 is LGHDT and CDR2 is YNNKEL (reference sequence). In DNA form, the CDR3 reads TGTGCCAGCAGTCGACGGGATAGCGGGGGGATTCCGCAGTATTTT. Encoded protein: CASSRRDSGGIPQYF.

This clonotype was counted only a few times. The chain recombines TRBV28 with TRBJ2-7, with D possibly matching TRBD1 (5 bases). From germline, CDR1 is MDHEN and CDR2 SYDVKM. CDR3 size: 16 residues. V was cut by 2 bases and J by 2 bases, with 16 bases left in between. The CDR3 nucleotides read TGTGCCAGCAGTTTAGTAGGGGCAGGTGGGCCCTACGAGCAGTACTTC. Translating gives CASSLVGAGGPYEQYF.

This chain links TRBV6-1 with TRBJ2-7; 8 nucleotides align to TRBD2. The J segment lost 3 bases and the V segment lost 5 bases, leaving 6 bases of the junction unmatched. The CDR3 loop spans 14 amino acids. Germline lookup yields CDR1 MNHNS and CDR2 SASEGT. The CDR3, as DNA: TGTGCCAGCAGTAGGGTAGCGGGAAACTACGAGCAGTACTTC. It translates to CASSRVAGNYEQYF.

The sample holds one count of this clonotype. The chain links TRBV2 to TRBJ2-1; weak D call: TRBD1 (6 bases). V lost 2 bases to trimming and J lost 4 bases, with 18 bases between them. The CDR3 sequence is 17 residues long. Germline-derived CDR1 and CDR2 are SNHLY and FYNNEI. CDR3 DNA sequence: TGTGCCAGCAGTGAATTGGGATGGGACAAGGAATACAATGAGCAGTTCTTC. Protein product: CASSELGWDKEYNEQFF.

In its sample, this clonotype was seen a few times. The chain employs TRBV12-3 or TRBV12-4 and TRBJ2-1; 11 bases are shared with TRBD2. The CDR3 has 15 amino acids. V lost 8 bases, J lost 4 bases, and 7 bases stayed unmatched. The CDR3 region is CASRTSGGLYNEQFF. DNA for the CDR3: TGTGCCAGCCGAACTAGCGGGGGTCTTTACAATGAGCAGTTCTTC.

The gene calls are TRBV2 and TRBJ1-5; D is possibly TRBD1 (5 bases). Trimming took off 8 bases at V and 6 bases at J, with 14 bases between the two ends. Germline V gene data show CDR1 as SNHLY and CDR2 as FYNNEI. The CDR3 totals 13 residues. DNA of the CDR3: TGTGCCAGCGTGAGGGGTTTTAGTCAGCCCCAGCATTTT. Translated: CASVRGFSQPQHF.

This clonotype has only a few counts. The rearrangement links TRBV7-9 to TRBJ2-1; 11 positions match TRBD2. Germline CDR1 is SEHNR and CDR2 is FQNEAQ (reference sequence). V shed 2 bases, J shed 5 bases, and the junction held 5 bases outside the gene matches. This CDR3 region has 16 residues. The CDR3 DNA follows: TGTGCCAGCAGCTTAACAACTAGCGGGGGACACAATGAGCAGTTCTTC. Translated, it gives CASSLTTSGGHNEQFF.

As for this clonotype: The junction shows a germline mismatch at one end, possibly a read error. The V call is TRBV7-9, the J call TRBJ2-5; unclear D gene. Germline-derived CDR1 and CDR2 are SEHNR and FQNEAQ (reference sequence). This CDR3 comprises 16 residues. The CDR3 loop reads CASGLKWRTAEETQYF. The CDR3 DNA reads TGTGCCAGCGGCTTAAAGTGGCGGACGGCAGAAGAGACCCAGTACTTC.

The genes are TRBV6-2 or TRBV6-3 and TRBJ1-2; a possible D gene is TRBD1 (6 bases). The CDR3 has 15 residues. CDR1 is MNHEY and CDR2 is SVGEGT in the germline V gene. Trimming removed 4 bases at V and 4 bases at J, with 16 bases between. The CDR3 loop is CASSLNGQPFYGYTF. The CDR3, as DNA: TGTGCCAGCAGTTTAAACGGACAGCCCTTCTATGGCTACACCTTC.

This clonotype came up many times. This chain connects TRBV3-1 to TRBJ1-3, with 8 nucleotides matching TRBD1. V was pared by 1 base and J by 1 base, with 15 bases of the junction left unmatched. Germline V gene data show CDR1 as LGHDT and CDR2 as YNNKEL (reference sequence). The CDR3 has 20 amino acids. CDR3 coding DNA: TGTGCCAGCAGCCAAGTCAGCAGGGGGCAGGGGCCGCCGTCTGGAAACACCATATATTTT. Translated, it gives CASSQVSRGQGPPSGNTIYF.

The rearrangement uses TRBV3-1 and TRBJ1-4; D ambiguous. Germline values: CDR1 LGHDT, CDR2 YNNKEL (reference sequence). Trimming took 0 bases from V and 7 from J, leaving 12 bases between them. CDR3 length: 15 amino acids. The CDR3 coding sequence is TGTGCCAGCAGCCAAGAACCGGGTCGAGGTGAAAAACTGTTTTTT. It is translated as CASSQEPGRGEKLFF.

This clonotype was recorded a few times. The J gene is TRBJ2-2, the V gene TRBV9, with D possibly being TRBD2 (7 bases). Germline CDR1 SGDLS, CDR2 YYNGEE. The CDR3 has 16 amino acids. V lost 0 bases and J lost 4, with 13 bases in between. The CDR3 protein is CASSVEGGGLTGELFF. CDR3 in DNA: TGTGCCAGCAGCGTAGAGGGGGGGGGCCTCACCGGGGAGCTGTTTTTT. Using reference TRBV9 and TRBJ2-2 for the parts outside the CDR3, the full variable domain is DSGVTQTPKHLITATGQRVTLRCSPRSGDLSVYWYQQSLDQGLQFLIQYYNGEERAKGNILERFSAQQFPDLHSELNLSSLELGDSALYFCASSVEGGGLTGELFFGEGSRLTVL.

This clonotype was found a few times. The chain links TRBV7-2 to TRBJ2-7; no reliable D call. The CDR3 consists of 13 residues. Germline loops: CDR1 SGHTA, CDR2 FQGNSA. V was shortened by 4 bases and J by 5 bases, with 12 bases between the two germline ends. CDR3: CASSWGNRDEQYF. The CDR3 nucleotides read TGTGCCAGCAGCTGGGGAAACCGCGACGAGCAGTACTTC. The variable domain in full, with the rest retrieved from reference TRBV7-2 and TRBJ2-7, is GAGVSQSPSNKVTEKGKDVELRCDPISGHTALYWYRQSLGQGLEFLIYFQGNSAPDKSGLPSDRFSAERTGGSVSTLTIQRTQQEDSAVYLCASSWGNRDEQYFGPGTRLTVT.